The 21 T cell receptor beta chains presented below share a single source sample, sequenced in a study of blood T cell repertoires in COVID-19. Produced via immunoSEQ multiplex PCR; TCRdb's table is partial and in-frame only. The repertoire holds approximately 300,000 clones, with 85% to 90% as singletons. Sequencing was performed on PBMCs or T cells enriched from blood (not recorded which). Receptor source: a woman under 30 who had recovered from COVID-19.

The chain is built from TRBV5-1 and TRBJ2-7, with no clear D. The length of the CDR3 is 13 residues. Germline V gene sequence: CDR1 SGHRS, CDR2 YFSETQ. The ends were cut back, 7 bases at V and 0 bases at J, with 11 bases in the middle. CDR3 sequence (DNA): TGCGCCAGCGGCGACTCTAACTCCTACGAGCAGTACTTC. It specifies CASGDSNSYEQYF.

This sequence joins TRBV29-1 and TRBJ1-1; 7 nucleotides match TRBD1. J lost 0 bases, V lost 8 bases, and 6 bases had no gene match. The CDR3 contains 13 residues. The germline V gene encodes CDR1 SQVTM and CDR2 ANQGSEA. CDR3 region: CSFSGQMNTEAFF. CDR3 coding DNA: TGCAGCTTCTCGGGACAGATGAACACTGAAGCTTTCTTT.

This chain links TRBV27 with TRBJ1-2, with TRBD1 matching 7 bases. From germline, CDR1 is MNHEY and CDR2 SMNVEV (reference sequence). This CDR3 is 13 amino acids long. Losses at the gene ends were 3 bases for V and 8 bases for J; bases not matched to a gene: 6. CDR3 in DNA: TGTGCCAGCAGTTTTGGAGGGGGCATAGGCTACACCTTC. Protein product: CASSFGGGIGYTF.

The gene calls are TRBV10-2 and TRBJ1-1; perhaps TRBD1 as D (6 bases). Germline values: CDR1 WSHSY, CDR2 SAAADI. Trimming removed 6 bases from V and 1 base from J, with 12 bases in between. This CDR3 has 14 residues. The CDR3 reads CASREMGANTEAFF. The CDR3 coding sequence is TGCGCCAGCAGGGAAATGGGGGCGAACACTGAAGCTTTCTTT.

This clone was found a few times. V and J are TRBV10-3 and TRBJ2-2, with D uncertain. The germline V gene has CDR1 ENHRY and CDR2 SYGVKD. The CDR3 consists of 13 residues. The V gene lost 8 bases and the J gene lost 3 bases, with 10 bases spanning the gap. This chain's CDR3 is CAILRDYTGELFF. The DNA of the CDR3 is TGTGCCATCTTGAGAGATTACACCGGGGAGCTGTTTTTT.

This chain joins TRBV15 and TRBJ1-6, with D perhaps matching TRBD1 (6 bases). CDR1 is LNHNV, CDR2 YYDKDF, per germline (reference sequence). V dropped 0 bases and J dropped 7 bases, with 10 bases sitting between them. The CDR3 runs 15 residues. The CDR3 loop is CATSRDRTANSPLHF. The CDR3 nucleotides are TGTGCCACCAGCAGAGACAGGACAGCGAATTCACCCCTCCACTTT.

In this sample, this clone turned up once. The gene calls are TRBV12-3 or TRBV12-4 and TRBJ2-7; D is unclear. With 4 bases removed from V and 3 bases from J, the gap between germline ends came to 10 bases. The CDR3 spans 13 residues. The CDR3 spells CASSSTRFYEQYF. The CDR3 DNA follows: TGTGCCAGCAGTTCAACACGTTTCTACGAGCAGTACTTC.

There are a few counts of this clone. The CDR3 region has the DNA TGTGCCAGCAGCTTAGGCCATACAGGGGGCACTGAAGCTTTCTTT. This codes for CASSLGHTGGTEAFF. V gene TRBV7-8 combines with J gene TRBJ1-1; 8 bases agree with TRBD1. In germline, CDR1 is SGHVS, CDR2 FQNEAQ. This CDR3 spans 15 amino acids. V dropped 1 base and J dropped 4; count of bases not matched to a gene: 5.

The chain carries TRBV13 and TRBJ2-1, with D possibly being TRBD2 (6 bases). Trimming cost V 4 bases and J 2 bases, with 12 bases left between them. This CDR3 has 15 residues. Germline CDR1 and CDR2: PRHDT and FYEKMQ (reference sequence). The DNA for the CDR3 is TGTGCCAGCAGCTCCAGACTAGTCCCCTACAATGAGCAGTTCTTC. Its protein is CASSSRLVPYNEQFF.

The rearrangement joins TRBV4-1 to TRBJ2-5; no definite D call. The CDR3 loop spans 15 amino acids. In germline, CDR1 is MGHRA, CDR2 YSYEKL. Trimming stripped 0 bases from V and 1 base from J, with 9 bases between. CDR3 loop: CASSQDRASQETQYF. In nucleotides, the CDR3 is TGCGCCAGCAGCCAAGATCGAGCATCCCAAGAGACCCAGTACTTC.

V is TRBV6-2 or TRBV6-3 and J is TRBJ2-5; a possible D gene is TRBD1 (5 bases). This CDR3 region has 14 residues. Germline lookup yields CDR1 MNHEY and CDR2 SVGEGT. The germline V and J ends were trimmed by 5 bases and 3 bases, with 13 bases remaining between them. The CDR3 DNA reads TGTGCCAGCAGTGACGACAGTTCGGAAGAGACCCAGTACTTC. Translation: CASSDDSSEETQYF.

CDR3 DNA: TGTGCCAGTAGTCTCGGGACAGGTTATCAGCCCCAGCATTTT. Its translation is CASSLGTGYQPQHF. This rearrangement joins TRBV19 to TRBJ1-5; 8 nucleotides line up with TRBD1. V shed 5 bases, J shed 5 bases, and the junction held 5 bases outside the gene matches. Germline CDR1 and CDR2: LNHDA and SQIVND (reference sequence). The CDR3 is 14 amino acids. The full variable domain, in which reference TRBV19 and TRBJ1-5 provide the parts outside the CDR3, is DGGITQSPKYLFRKEGQNVTLSCEQNLNHDAMYWYRQDPGQGLRLIYYSQIVNDFQKGDIAEGYSVSREKKESFPLTVTSAQKNPTAFYLCASSLGTGYQPQHFGDGTRLSIL.

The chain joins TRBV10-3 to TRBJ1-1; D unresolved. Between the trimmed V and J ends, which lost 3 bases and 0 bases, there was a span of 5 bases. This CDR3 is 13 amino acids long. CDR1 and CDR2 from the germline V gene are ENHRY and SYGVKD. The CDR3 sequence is CAISDRMNTEAFF. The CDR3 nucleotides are TGTGCCATCAGTGACAGGATGAACACTGAAGCTTTCTTT.

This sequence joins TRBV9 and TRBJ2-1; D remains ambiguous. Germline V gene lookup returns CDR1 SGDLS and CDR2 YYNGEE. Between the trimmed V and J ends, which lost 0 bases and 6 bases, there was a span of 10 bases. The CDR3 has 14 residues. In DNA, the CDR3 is TGTGCCAGCAGCGTAGAAATCGACATCAATGAGCAGTTCTTC. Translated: CASSVEIDINEQFF.

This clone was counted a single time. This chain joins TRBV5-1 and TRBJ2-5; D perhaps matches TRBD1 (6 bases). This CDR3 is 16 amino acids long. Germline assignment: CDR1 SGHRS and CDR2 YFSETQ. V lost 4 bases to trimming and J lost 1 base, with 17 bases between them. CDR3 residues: CASSTGSLAGQETQYF. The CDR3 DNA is TGCGCCAGCAGCACAGGGTCTTTGGCGGGCCAAGAGACCCAGTACTTC. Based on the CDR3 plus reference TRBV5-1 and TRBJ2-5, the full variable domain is KAGVTQTPRYLIKTRGQQVTLSCSPISGHRSVSWYQQTPGQGLQFLFEYFSETQRNKGNFPGRFSGRQFSNSRSEMNVSTLELGDSALYLCASSTGSLAGQETQYFGPGTRLLVL.

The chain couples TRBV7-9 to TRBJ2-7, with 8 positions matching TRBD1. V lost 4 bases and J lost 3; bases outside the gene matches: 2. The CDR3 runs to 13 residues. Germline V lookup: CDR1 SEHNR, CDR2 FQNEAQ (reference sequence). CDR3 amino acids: CASSSTGVYEQYF. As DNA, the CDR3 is TGTGCCAGCAGCTCGACAGGGGTCTACGAGCAGTACTTC. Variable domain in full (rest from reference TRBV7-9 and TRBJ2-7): DTGVSQNPRHKITKRGQNVTFRCDPISEHNRLYWYRQTLGQGPEFLTYFQNEAQLEKSRLLSDRFSAERPKGSFSTLEIQRTEQGDSAMYLCASSSTGVYEQYFGPGTRLTVT.

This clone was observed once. Here the CDR3 DNA reads TGTGCCAGCAGCGTAGCTGTGACTAGCGGGAGCCTATCCCCCCTGGATGAGCAGTTCTTC. Amino acid sequence: CASSVAVTSGSLSPLDEQFF. The gene calls are TRBV9 and TRBJ2-1; 12 nucleotides agree with TRBD2. The CDR3 runs to 20 residues. With V trimmed by 0 bases and J by 8 bases, 18 bases remained unmatched. The V gene's germline CDR1 is SGDLS and CDR2 YYNGEE.

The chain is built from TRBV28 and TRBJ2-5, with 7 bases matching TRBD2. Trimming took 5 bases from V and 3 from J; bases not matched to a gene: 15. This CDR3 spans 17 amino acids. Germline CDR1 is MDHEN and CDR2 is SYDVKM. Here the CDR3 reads CASSPLLSSGNKETQYF. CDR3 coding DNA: TGTGCCAGCAGTCCGCTCCTCTCTAGCGGCAATAAAGAGACCCAGTACTTC.

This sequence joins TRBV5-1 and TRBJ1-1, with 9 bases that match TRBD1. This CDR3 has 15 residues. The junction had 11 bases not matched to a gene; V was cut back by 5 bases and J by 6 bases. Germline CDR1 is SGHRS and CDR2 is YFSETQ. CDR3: CASRDLGQGSAEAFF. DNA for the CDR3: TGCGCCAGCAGGGACCTGGGACAGGGAAGCGCTGAAGCTTTCTTT.

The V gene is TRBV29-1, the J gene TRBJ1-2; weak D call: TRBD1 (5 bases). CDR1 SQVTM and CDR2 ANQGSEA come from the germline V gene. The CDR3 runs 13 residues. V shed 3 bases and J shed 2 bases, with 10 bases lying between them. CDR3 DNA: TGCAGCGTTGACGGGGCGGGAAACTATGGCTACACCTTC. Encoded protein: CSVDGAGNYGYTF. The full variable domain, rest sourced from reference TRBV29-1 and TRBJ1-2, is SAVISQKPSRDICQRGTSLTIQCQVDSQVTMMFWYRQQPGQSLTLIATANQGSEATYESGFVIDKFPISRPNLTFSTLTVSNMSPEDSSIYLCSVDGAGNYGYTFGSGTRLTVV.

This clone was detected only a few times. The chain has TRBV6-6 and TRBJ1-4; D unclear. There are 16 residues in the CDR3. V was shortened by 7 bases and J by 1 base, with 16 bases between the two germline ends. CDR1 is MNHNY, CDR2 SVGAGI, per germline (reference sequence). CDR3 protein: CASTRESAVTNEKLFF. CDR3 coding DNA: TGTGCCAGCACACGAGAATCAGCGGTAACTAATGAAAAACTGTTTTTT.